The 14 T cell receptor beta chains below were found in one sample sequenced in a study of blood T cell repertoires in COVID-19. Assay used: immunoSEQ multiplex PCR; TCRdb lists only in-frame clones, some missing. The sample lists 200,000 to 250,000 clones; over 80% were seen once. Sequenced: PBMCs or T cells enriched from blood (not recorded which). The receptors were gathered from a woman between 40 and 55 years old who had recovered from COVID-19.

The V call is TRBV7-9, the J call TRBJ1-5, with TRBD1 identical over 8 bases. Per the germline V gene, CDR1 is SEHNR and CDR2 is FQNEAQ (reference sequence). The CDR3 spans 14 residues. The V gene end was trimmed by 5 bases and the J gene end by 6 bases; junction bases not matched to a gene: 6. The CDR3 is CASSQATGGQPQHF. The CDR3 coding sequence is TGTGCCAGCAGCCAAGCAACAGGGGGTCAGCCCCAGCATTTT.

DNA of the CDR3: TGTGCCAGCAGTCCCCAGGGACAGATGAACACTGAAGCTTTCTTT. Encoded protein: CASSPQGQMNTEAFF. This rearrangement joins TRBV28 to TRBJ1-1; 7 nucleotides match TRBD1. CDR3 length: 15 residues. Germline values: CDR1 MDHEN, CDR2 SYDVKM. V lost 5 bases, J lost 0 bases, and 6 bases stayed unmatched.

J is TRBJ1-1 and V is TRBV27; TRBD1 matches 8 bases. Germline loops: CDR1 MNHEY, CDR2 SMNVEV (reference sequence). The CDR3 contains 13 residues. J was trimmed by 5 bases and V by 5 bases; bases with no gene match: 4. CDR3 amino acids: CASSRTGRTEAFF. The CDR3 DNA sequence: TGTGCCAGCAGTAGGACAGGGAGAACTGAAGCTTTCTTT.

The V call is TRBV14, the J call TRBJ1-1, with D unresolved. The V end was cut by 4 bases, the J end by 1 base, with 10 bases between. From germline, CDR1 is SGHDN and CDR2 FVKESK. The CDR3 has 14 amino acids. The CDR3 sequence is CASSLRAGNTEAFF. DNA for the CDR3: TGTGCCAGCAGCCTCAGAGCGGGGAACACTGAAGCTTTCTTT.

This clone was seen only once. The chain is built from TRBV9 and TRBJ2-1, with 11 bases that match TRBD2. The length of the CDR3 is 14 residues. CDR1 is SGDLS, CDR2 YYNGEE, per germline. Germline trimming cut 4 bases from V and 7 bases from J; bases unmatched to any gene: 4. The DNA of the CDR3 is TGTGCCAGCAGCTTTGCTAGCGGGGGGAATGAGCAGTTCTTC. Translating it yields CASSFASGGNEQFF. The variable domain in full, with the rest retrieved from reference TRBV9 and TRBJ2-1, is DSGVTQTPKHLITATGQRVTLRCSPRSGDLSVYWYQQSLDQGLQFLIQYYNGEERAKGNILERFSAQQFPDLHSELNLSSLELGDSALYFCASSFASGGNEQFFGPGTRLTVL.

This clone appeared a single time. V gene TRBV11-3 combines with J gene TRBJ2-5, with D tentatively TRBD1 (6 bases). The germline CDR1 and CDR2 sequences are SGHNT and YENEEA. The CDR3 has 12 residues. V lost 6 bases, J lost 3 bases, and 8 bases lay in between. The CDR3 loop reads CASRYREETQYF. The CDR3 bases are TGTGCCAGCAGGTACAGGGAAGAGACCCAGTACTTC.

V gene TRBV7-2 combines with J gene TRBJ2-7, with D unclear. The CDR3 is made up of 14 amino acids. V was clipped by 5 bases and J by 7 bases, with 18 bases between them. Germline loops: CDR1 SGHTA, CDR2 FQGNSA. In DNA, the CDR3 is TGTGCCAGCAGCCTCACGCCCGGTTTGGTGGAGCAGTACGTC. Translated: CASSLTPGLVEQYV.

This chain connects TRBV25-1 to TRBJ2-7, with a possible D match to TRBD2 (5 bases). Germline V gives CDR1 MGHDK, CDR2 SYGVNS. V dropped 6 bases and J dropped 3 bases, with 12 bases sitting between them. The CDR3 runs 13 residues. The CDR3 reads CASSRDYIYEQYF. The CDR3 bases are TGTGCCAGCAGCCGGGATTACATCTACGAGCAGTACTTC.

This chain connects TRBV27 to TRBJ2-3; D is uncertain. From germline, CDR1 is MNHEY and CDR2 SMNVEV (reference sequence). The CDR3 totals 15 residues. V lost 3 bases, J lost 2 bases, and 12 bases lay in between. This chain's CDR3 is CASSLSVYLTDTQYF. Here the CDR3 DNA reads TGTGCCAGCAGTTTGTCAGTTTATCTCACAGATACGCAGTATTTT.

This clone appeared a few times. The chain links TRBV10-3 to TRBJ2-1; perhaps TRBD1 as D (6 bases). The germline gives CDR1 ENHRY, CDR2 SYGVKD. The CDR3 sequence is 16 residues long. Trimming left V 10 bases short and J 5 bases short, with 24 bases between. The chain's CDR3 is CATLTMDSQAHNEQFF. DNA for the CDR3: TGTGCCACCCTAACGATGGACAGCCAAGCACACAATGAGCAGTTCTTC.

The chain has TRBV5-6 and TRBJ2-7; TRBD2 is a possible D gene (6 bases). Germline CDR1 is SGHDT and CDR2 is YYEEEE. Trimming stripped 2 bases from V and 1 base from J, with 7 bases between. The CDR3 has 13 residues. CDR3 protein: CASSLRGSYEQYF. The CDR3 DNA reads as TGTGCCAGCAGCTTACGGGGGTCCTACGAGCAGTACTTC.

This clone occurred once. The CDR3 sequence: CASRGDSNQPQHF. CDR3 DNA sequence: TGTGCCAGCAGGGGCGATAGCAATCAGCCCCAGCATTTT. The chain has TRBV2 and TRBJ1-5; D ambiguous. From germline, CDR1 is SNHLY and CDR2 FYNNEI. V gave up 6 bases and J gave up 0 bases, with 6 bases separating them. The CDR3 extends over 13 amino acids.

This clone has a handful of counts. The rearrangement links TRBV5-1 to TRBJ1-4; 9 nucleotides agree with TRBD1. V shed 3 bases and J 8 bases; nucleotides not matched to a gene: 11. This CDR3 region has 16 residues. The germline CDR1 and CDR2 sequences are SGHRS and YFSETQ. Here the CDR3 DNA reads TGCGCCAGCAGCTCGGGGACAGGGCAGGTTCGGGAAAAACTGTTTTTT. Residues: CASSSGTGQVREKLFF.

J is TRBJ2-7 and V is TRBV7-8; TRBD1 might be the D (6 bases). The CDR3 totals 14 residues. The V gene's germline CDR1 is SGHVS and CDR2 FQNEAQ. V was trimmed by 5 bases and J by 4 bases, leaving 15 bases between them. The CDR3 coding sequence is TGTGCCAGCAGCGGGCCGTTAAGGGGGTACGAGCAGTACTTC. It specifies CASSGPLRGYEQYF. The full variable domain, rest sourced from reference TRBV7-8 and TRBJ2-7, is GAGVSQSPRYKVAKRGQDVALRCDPISGHVSLFWYQQALGQGPEFLTYFQNEAQLDKSGLPSDRFFAERPEGSVSTLKIQRTQQEDSAVYLCASSGPLRGYEQYFGPGTRLTVT.